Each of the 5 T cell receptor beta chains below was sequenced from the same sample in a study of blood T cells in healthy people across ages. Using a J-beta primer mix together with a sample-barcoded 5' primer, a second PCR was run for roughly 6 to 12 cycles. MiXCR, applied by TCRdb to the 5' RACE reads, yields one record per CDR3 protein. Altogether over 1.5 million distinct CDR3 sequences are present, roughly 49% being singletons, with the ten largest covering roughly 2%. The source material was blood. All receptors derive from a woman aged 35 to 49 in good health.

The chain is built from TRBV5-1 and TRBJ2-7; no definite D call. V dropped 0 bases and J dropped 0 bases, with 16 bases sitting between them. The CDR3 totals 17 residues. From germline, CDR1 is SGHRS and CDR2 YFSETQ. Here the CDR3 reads CASSLDPGYPSSYEQYF. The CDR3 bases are TGCGCCAGCAGCTTGGACCCCGGGTACCCTAGCTCCTACGAGCAGTACTTC.

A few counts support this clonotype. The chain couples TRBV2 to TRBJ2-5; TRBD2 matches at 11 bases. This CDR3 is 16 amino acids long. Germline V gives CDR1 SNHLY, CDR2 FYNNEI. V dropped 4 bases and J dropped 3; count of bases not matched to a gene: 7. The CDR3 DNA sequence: TGTGCCAGCAGTGTAAAAGCTAGCGGGGGGAAAGAGACCCAGTACTTC. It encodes CASSVKASGGKETQYF.

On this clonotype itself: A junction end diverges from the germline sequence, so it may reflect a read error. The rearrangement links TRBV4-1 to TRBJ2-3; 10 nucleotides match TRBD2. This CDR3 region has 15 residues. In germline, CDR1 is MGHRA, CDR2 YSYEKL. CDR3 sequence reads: CASSQVAGGPDTQYF. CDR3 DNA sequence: TGTGCCAGCAGCCAAGTAGCGGGGGGCCCGGATACGCAGTATTTT.

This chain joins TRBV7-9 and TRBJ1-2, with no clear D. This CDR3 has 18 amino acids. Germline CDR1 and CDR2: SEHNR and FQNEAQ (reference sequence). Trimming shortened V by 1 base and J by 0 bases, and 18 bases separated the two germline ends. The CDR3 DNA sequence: TGTGCCAGCAGCTTAGTGGGTTCGGCCAGCCGATCTAACTATGGCTACACCTTC. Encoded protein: CASSLVGSASRSNYGYTF. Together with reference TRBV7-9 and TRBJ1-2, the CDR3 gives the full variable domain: DTGVSQNPRHKITKRGQNVTFRCDPISEHNRLYWYRQTLGQGPEFLTYFQNEAQLEKSRLLSDRFSAERPKGSFSTLEIQRTEQGDSAMYLCASSLVGSASRSNYGYTFGSGTRLTVV.

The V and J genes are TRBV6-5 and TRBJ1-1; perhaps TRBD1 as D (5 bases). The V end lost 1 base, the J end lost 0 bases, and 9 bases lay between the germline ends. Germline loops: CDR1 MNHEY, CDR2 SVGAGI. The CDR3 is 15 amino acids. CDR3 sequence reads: CASSYLGVMNTEAFF. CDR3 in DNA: TGTGCCAGCAGTTACTTAGGGGTCATGAACACTGAAGCTTTCTTT.